The rows below give T cell receptor beta chains drawn from one sample of a study of cytomegalovirus exposure and HLA in healthy donors. TCRdb keeps only in-frame clones here, not all; method: immunoSEQ multiplex PCR. This table holds some 150,000 clones, 75% to 85% found once. The sample taken for sequencing was PBMCs. Source of these receptors: a woman aged 45-59 years in good health and CMV-seropositive. The CDR3 runs from the conserved cysteine through the conserved F or W. A D gene is named only where the DNA matches it firmly.

cdr3_aa cdr3_nt j_call v_call d_call
CASHDRDRGNEQFF TGCGCCAGCCACGACAGGGATCGGGGCAATGAGCAGTTCTTC TRBJ2-1 TRBV4-3 TRBD1
CASSVRGTEAFF TGTGCCAGCAGTGTCAGGGGGACTGAAGCTTTCTTT TRBJ1-1 TRBV6-6 TRBD1
CASSLGQSSYNEQFF TGTGCCAGCAGCTTGGGGCAGTCATCCTACAATGAGCAGTTCTTC TRBJ2-1 TRBV5-4 NA
CASSVTQDRDSPLHF TGTGCCAGCAGCGTAACTCAGGACAGGGATTCACCCCTCCACTTT TRBJ1-6 TRBV9 TRBD1
CATSRAPVGGAEKLFF TGTGCCACCAGCAGAGCTCCGGTGGGGGGGGCTGAAAAACTGTTTTTT TRBJ1-4 TRBV15 NA
CASSLPFSMNTEAFF TGTGCCAGCAGCTTACCCTTTAGTATGAACACTGAAGCTTTCTTT TRBJ1-1 TRBV5-4 NA
CASSQEHSLGYTF TGTGCCAGCAGCCAAGAACACAGCTTGGGCTACACCTTC TRBJ1-2 TRBV14 NA
CSARPGSAYEQYF TGCAGCGCCCGGCCAGGGTCAGCCTACGAGCAGTACTTC TRBJ2-7 TRBV29-1 NA
CASSRLLAGGNNEQFF TGCGCCAGCAGCCGCCTACTAGCGGGGGGAAACAATGAGCAGTTCTTC TRBJ2-1 TRBV4-3 TRBD2
CASSRGQQSSGANVLTF TGTGCCAGCAGCCGGGGACAGCAATCCTCTGGGGCCAACGTCCTGACTTTC TRBJ2-6 TRBV7-9 TRBD1
CASSEGTGQEAFF TGTGCCAGCAGTGAAGGGACGGGACAGGAAGCTTTCTTT TRBJ1-1 TRBV6-1 TRBD1
CASSARGGGRYYNEQFF TGTGCCAGCAGCGCCCGTGGGGGCGGGAGGTACTACAATGAGCAGTTCTTC TRBJ2-1 TRBV9 TRBD2
CASSQTGINQPQHF TGTGCCAGCAGCCAAACAGGGATCAATCAGCCCCAGCATTTT TRBJ1-5 TRBV14 NA
CASSYGTGDNQPQHF TGTGCCAGCAGTTACGGGACAGGAGATAATCAGCCCCAGCATTTT TRBJ1-5 TRBV6-6 TRBD1
CASQRQLNEKLFF TGTGCCAGCCAAAGACAGCTTAATGAAAAACTGTTTTTT TRBJ1-4 TRBV28 NA
CASSSKTDHGSYEQYF TGTGCCAGCAGCTCCAAAACGGACCATGGGAGCTACGAGCAGTACTTC TRBJ2-7 TRBV5-4 NA
CASSLSALRGLFSYEQYF TGTGCCAGCAGCTTATCGGCCCTTCGGGGACTTTTCTCCTACGAGCAGTACTTC TRBJ2-7 TRBV7-9 NA
CASSLGTDYGYTF TGTGCCAGCTCACTCGGGACAGATTATGGCTACACCTTC TRBJ1-2 TRBV18 TRBD1
CASSLVAVGTDYGYTF TGTGCCAGCAGCTTAGTGGCTGTCGGGACAGACTATGGCTACACCTTC TRBJ1-2 TRBV7-2 TRBD1
CASSQQGPSYEQYF TGCGCCAGCAGCCAGCAGGGCCCCTCCTACGAGCAGTACTTC TRBJ2-7 TRBV5-1 NA
CASSPRPGQGGTDTQYF TGTGCCAGCAGCCCCCGGCCGGGACAGGGAGGCACAGATACGCAGTATTTT TRBJ2-3 TRBV9 TRBD1
CASSRIDSYGYTF TGTGCCAGCAGTAGAATTGACAGCTATGGCTACACCTTC TRBJ1-2 TRBV27 NA
CASTMGQGSIQPQHF TGTGCCAGCACAATGGGACAGGGTAGTATTCAGCCCCAGCATTTT TRBJ1-5 TRBV6-1 TRBD1
CASSLRQGIGQFF TGTGCCAGCAGCTTAAGGCAGGGAATAGGGCAGTTCTTC TRBJ2-1 TRBV7-3 NA
CASSQGGGDNSPLHF TGTGCCAGCAGCCAAGGGGGCGGAGATAATTCACCCCTCCACTTT TRBJ1-6 TRBV4-2 NA
CATSRGGDRGYYEQYF TGTGCCACCAGCAGAGGTGGGGACAGGGGATACTACGAGCAGTACTTC TRBJ2-7 TRBV15 TRBD1